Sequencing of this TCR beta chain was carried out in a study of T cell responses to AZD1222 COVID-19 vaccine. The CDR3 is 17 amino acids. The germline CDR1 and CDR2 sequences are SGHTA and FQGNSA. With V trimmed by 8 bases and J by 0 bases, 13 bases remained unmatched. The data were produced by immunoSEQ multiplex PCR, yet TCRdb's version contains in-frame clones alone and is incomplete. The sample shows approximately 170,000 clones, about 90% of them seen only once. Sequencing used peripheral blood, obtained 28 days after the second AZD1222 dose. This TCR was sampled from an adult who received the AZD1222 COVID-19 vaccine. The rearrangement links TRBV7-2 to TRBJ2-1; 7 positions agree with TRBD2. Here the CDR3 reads CASQREGSQHSYNEQFF. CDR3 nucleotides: TGTGCCAGCCAGAGGGAGGGCAGCCAACACTCCTACAATGAGCAGTTCTTC.